This T cell receptor (beta chain) comes out of a study of early T cells in non-severe SARS-CoV-2 infection. Study as a whole: Chains stayed unpaired after sequencing of bulk RNA from unsorted whole blood. Study results and caveats: Clonotype matching in VDJdb favored anti-spike CD8 responses and did not capture private and CD4 specificities.

With respect to this clonotype: The antigen remains undetermined.

Trimming removed 3 bases from V and 0 bases from J, with 15 bases in between. The germline CDR1 and CDR2 sequences are KGHSH and LQKENI. The CDR3 consists of 17 residues. The library protocol tagged individual cDNA molecules with unique molecular identifiers. TCRdb analysed the 5' RACE reads with MiXCR anew, one entry per CDR3 protein. The table shows 70,000 to 95,000 distinct CDR3 sequences, with around 15% occurring only once. Sequencing used whole blood. The J gene is TRBJ2-4, the V gene TRBV18; D gene uncertain. This TCR derives from an adult who was a healthcare worker with PCR-confirmed SARS-CoV-2 infection or an uninfected control (not recorded which). The CDR3 reads CASSPLGRPLAKNIQYF. Here the CDR3 DNA reads TGTGCCAGCTCACCCTTGGGCAGACCGTTAGCCAAAAACATTCAGTACTTC. The full variable domain, in which reference TRBV18 and TRBJ2-4 provide the parts outside the CDR3, is NAGVMQNPRHLVRRRGQEARLRCSPMKGHSHVYWYRQLPEEGLKFMVYLQKENIIDESGMPKERFSAEFPKEGPSILRIQQVVRGDSAAYFCASSPLGRPLAKNIQYFGAGTRLSVL.